This is a list of T cell receptor beta chains from one sample in a study of blood T cell repertoires in COVID-19. Sequencing was performed with immunoSEQ multiplex PCR; in TCRdb, only in-frame clones are kept and a portion is missing. The profile covers roughly 190,000 clones, with 84% appearing a single time and about 3.3% taken by the ten largest. Sequenced material: PBMCs or T cells enriched from blood (not recorded which). The receptors here all came from a woman aged 25 to 39 who had been exposed to COVID-19. CDR3s include the opening cysteine and the closing phenylalanine or tryptophan. A D gene is named only where the DNA matches it firmly. A row's size may be missing; if present it is once, few, many or a size class.

v_call	cdr3_length	j_call	clone_size	d_call	cdr3_nt	cdr3_aa
TRBV27	17	TRBJ2-7	NA	TRBD1	TGTGCCAGCACCCCGACAGGGGCCCCAAAGAGCTCCTACGAGCAGTACTTC	CASTPTGAPKSSYEQYF
TRBV7-2	15	TRBJ1-2	NA	NA	TGTGCCAGCACCCCCCAGGGGTCAGCTAACTATGGCTACACCTTC	CASTPQGSANYGYTF
TRBV30	16	TRBJ2-7	NA	TRBD2	TGTGCCTGGAGTGTACCGGGTAGCGGGGGAGCCTACGAGCAGTACTTC	CAWSVPGSGGAYEQYF
TRBV29-1	12	TRBJ1-1	NA	TRBD1	TGCAGCGTCCCGGACAGGGCCAATGAAGCTTTCTTT	CSVPDRANEAFF
TRBV7-8	17	TRBJ2-5	NA	NA	TGTGCCAGCAGCTTAGGGGGAAGGGGGAGCTACCAAGAGACCCAGTACTTC	CASSLGGRGSYQETQYF
TRBV4-3	13	TRBJ1-2	NA	NA	TGCGCCAGCAGCCCCAACCCGGGGTATGGCTACACCTTC	CASSPNPGYGYTF
TRBV9	15	TRBJ1-4	NA	TRBD1	TGTGCCAGCAGCGCCGCCGGGACAGGGAATGAAAAACTGTTTTTT	CASSAAGTGNEKLFF
TRBV30	14	TRBJ1-2	NA	NA	TGTGCCTGGATCGGGACAACCAGCTACTATGGCTACACCTTC	CAWIGTTSYYGYTF
TRBV5-5	16	TRBJ1-5	NA	TRBD1	TGTGCCAGCAGCCGATCCACAGGGGCCCTCAGTCAGCCCCAGCATTTT	CASSRSTGALSQPQHF
TRBV30	12	TRBJ2-1	once	TRBD2	TGTGCCTGGAGTCGGGAGGGCAATGAGCAGTTCTTC	CAWSREGNEQFF
TRBV9	17	TRBJ1-1	NA	NA	TGTGCCAGCAGCGTAGACGGGGGGTCGGCAACGGACACTGAAGCTTTCTTT	CASSVDGGSATDTEAFF
TRBV6-5	15	TRBJ2-3	NA	TRBD2	TGTGCCAGCATTCCAGCGGGGGTAGGGACAGATACGCAGTATTTT	CASIPAGVGTDTQYF
TRBV6-5	13	TRBJ2-7	NA	NA	TGTGCCAGCAGTTACGCACAAGCCTACGAGCAGTACTTC	CASSYAQAYEQYF
TRBV18	15	TRBJ1-5	NA	NA	TGTGCCAGCTCACCGGCAGGACTCACCAATCAGCCCCAGCATTTT	CASSPAGLTNQPQHF
TRBV25-1	14	TRBJ1-2	NA	NA	TGTGCCAGCAGCCCAAGACAGGCTAACTATGGCTACACCTTC	CASSPRQANYGYTF
TRBV7-3	14	TRBJ2-1	NA	NA	TGTGCCAGCAGTTCGGGACTCTGGCCCAATGAGCAGTTCTTC	CASSSGLWPNEQFF
TRBV6-5	14	TRBJ1-2	once	NA	TGTGCCAGCAAGGCAGGGTTCGCGAACTATGGCTACACCTTC	CASKAGFANYGYTF
TRBV5-1	13	TRBJ1-2	few	NA	TGCGCCAGCAGCTTGCATGCTAACTATGGCTACACCTTC	CASSLHANYGYTF
TRBV5-1	16	TRBJ2-2	once	TRBD2	TGCGCCAATATGGGGTCGGCGGGGGTATTCACCGGGGAGCTGTTTTTT	CANMGSAGVFTGELFF
TRBV11-2	15	TRBJ2-5	NA	TRBD1	TGTGCCAGCAGCTTCTGGACAGGACCCCAAGAGACCCAGTACTTC	CASSFWTGPQETQYF
TRBV7-8	18	TRBJ1-1	NA	TRBD1	TGTGCCAGCAGCTCTTGGACAGGGGGCTTTGTCATAGGCACTGAAGCTTTCTTT	CASSSWTGGFVIGTEAFF
TRBV27	15	TRBJ1-3	NA	NA	TGTGCCAGCAGTAAAATTGCCAGGGGAGGGGACACCATATATTTT	CASSKIARGGDTIYF
TRBV7-8	17	TRBJ2-7	NA	TRBD2	TGTGCCAGCAGCTTAGAACAGGCTAGCGGGTTATACTACGAGCAGTACTTC	CASSLEQASGLYYEQYF